This TCR beta chain stems from a study of T cell changes during pregnancy in multiple sclerosis. The germline V gene has CDR1 MGHDK and CDR2 SYGVNS. Trimming pared 2 bases from V and 7 bases from J, leaving 14 bases between. The CDR3 spans 14 residues. Clones were sequenced by immunoSEQ multiplex PCR, and TCRdb holds only the in-frame ones, with some missing. The sample has about 64,000 clones; around 90% are singletons. This receptor was obtained from a female donor in good health, enrolled as a control in a pregnancy study. The chain has TRBV25-1 and TRBJ2-5, with D tentatively TRBD1 (6 bases). Sequences were derived from peripheral blood, sampled in the third trimester of pregnancy. CDR3 nucleotide sequence: TGTGCCAGCAGTGAAGGGACAAGGCTAGGGACCCAGTACTTC. This translates into CASSEGTRLGTQYF.